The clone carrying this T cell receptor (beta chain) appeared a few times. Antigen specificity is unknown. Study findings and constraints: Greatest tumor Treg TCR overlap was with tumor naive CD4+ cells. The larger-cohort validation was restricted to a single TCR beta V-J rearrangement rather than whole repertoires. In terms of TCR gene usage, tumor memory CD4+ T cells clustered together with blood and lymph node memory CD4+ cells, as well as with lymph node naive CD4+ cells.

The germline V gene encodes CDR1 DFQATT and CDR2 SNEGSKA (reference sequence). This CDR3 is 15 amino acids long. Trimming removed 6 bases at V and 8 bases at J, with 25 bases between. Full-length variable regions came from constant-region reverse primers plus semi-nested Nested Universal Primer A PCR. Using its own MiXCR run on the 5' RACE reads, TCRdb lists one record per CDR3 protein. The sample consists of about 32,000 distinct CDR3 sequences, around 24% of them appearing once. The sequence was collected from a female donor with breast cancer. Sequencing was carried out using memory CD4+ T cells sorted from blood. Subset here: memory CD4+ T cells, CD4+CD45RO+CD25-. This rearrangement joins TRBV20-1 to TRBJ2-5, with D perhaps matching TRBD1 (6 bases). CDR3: CSASDSNRDRRTQYF. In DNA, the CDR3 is TGCAGTGCGAGTGACTCTAACAGGGACCGACGAACCCAGTACTTC.